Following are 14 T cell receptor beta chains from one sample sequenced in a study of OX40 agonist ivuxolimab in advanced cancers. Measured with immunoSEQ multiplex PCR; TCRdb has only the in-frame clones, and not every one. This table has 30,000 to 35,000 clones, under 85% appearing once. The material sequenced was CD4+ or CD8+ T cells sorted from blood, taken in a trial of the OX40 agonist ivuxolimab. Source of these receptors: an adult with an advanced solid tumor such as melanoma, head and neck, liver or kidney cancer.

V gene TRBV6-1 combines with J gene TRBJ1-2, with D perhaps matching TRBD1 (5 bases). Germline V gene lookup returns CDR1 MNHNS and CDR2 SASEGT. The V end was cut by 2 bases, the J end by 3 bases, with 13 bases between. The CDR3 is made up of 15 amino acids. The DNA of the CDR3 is TGTGCCAGCAGTGAAAAATGGGGCGCCCACTATGGCTACACCTTC. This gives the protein CASSEKWGAHYGYTF.

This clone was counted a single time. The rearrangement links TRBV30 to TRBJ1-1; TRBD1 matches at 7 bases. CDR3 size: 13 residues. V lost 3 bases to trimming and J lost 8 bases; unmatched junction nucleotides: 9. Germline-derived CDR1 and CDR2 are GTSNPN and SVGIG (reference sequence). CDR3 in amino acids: CAWRQIGQAEAFF. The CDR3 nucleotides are TGTGCCTGGAGGCAAATCGGACAGGCCGAAGCTTTCTTT.

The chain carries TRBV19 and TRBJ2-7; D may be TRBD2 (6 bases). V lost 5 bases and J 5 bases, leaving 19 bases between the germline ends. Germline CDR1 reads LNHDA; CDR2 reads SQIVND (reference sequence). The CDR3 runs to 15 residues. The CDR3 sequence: CASSLTGTWGHEQYF. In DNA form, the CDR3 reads TGTGCCAGTAGTCTAACCGGGACTTGGGGTCACGAGCAGTACTTC.

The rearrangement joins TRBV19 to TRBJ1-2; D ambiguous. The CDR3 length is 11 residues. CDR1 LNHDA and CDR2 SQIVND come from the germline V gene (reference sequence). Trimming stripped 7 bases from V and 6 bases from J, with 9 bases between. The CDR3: CASNFGDGYTF. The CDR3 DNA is TGTGCCAGTAATTTTGGAGATGGCTACACCTTC.

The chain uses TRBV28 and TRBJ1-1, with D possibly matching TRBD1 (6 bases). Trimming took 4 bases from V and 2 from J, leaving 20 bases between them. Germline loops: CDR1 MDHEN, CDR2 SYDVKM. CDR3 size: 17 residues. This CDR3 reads CASSSYRGRGQNTEAFF. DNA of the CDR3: TGTGCCAGCAGTTCCTATCGGGGAAGGGGACAAAACACTGAAGCTTTCTTT.

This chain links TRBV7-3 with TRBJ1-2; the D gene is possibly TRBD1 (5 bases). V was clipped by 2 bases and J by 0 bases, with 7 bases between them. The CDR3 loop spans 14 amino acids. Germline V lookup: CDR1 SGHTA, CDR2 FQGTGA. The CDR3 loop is CASSLETANYGYTF. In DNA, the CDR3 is TGTGCCAGCAGCTTAGAGACAGCTAACTATGGCTACACCTTC.

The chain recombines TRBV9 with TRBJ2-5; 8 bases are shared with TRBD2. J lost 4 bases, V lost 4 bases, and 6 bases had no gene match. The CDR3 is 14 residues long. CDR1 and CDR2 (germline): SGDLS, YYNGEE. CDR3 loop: CASSLGLGSETQYF. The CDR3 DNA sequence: TGTGCCAGCAGCTTGGGACTAGGATCAGAGACCCAGTACTTC.

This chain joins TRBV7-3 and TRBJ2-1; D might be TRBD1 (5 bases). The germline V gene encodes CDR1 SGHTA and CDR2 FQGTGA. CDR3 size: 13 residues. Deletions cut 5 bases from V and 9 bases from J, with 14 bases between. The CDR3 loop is CASSPDPQGEQFF. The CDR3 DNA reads TGTGCCAGCAGCCCCGACCCCCAGGGTGAGCAGTTCTTC.

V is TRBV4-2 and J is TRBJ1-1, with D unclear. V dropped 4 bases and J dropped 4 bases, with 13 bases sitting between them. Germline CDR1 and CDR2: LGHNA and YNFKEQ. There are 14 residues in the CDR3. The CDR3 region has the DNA TGTGCCAGCAGCCTATCTAGGGCTACCACTGAAGCTTTCTTT. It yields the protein CASSLSRATTEAFF.

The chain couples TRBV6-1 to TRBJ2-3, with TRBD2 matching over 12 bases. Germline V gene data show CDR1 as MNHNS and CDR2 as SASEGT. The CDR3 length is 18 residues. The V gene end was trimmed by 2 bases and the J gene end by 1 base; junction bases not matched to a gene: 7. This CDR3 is CASSELLAGGSGTDTQYF. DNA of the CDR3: TGTGCCAGCAGTGAATTACTAGCGGGAGGATCAGGCACAGATACGCAGTATTTT.

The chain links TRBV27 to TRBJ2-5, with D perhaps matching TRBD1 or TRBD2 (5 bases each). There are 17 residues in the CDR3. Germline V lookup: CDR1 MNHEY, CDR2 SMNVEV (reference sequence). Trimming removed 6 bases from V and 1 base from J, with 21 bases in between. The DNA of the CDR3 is TGTGCCAGCAGAGCTAACCGGGGCGTGGGTGGCCAAGAGACCCAGTACTTC. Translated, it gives CASRANRGVGGQETQYF.

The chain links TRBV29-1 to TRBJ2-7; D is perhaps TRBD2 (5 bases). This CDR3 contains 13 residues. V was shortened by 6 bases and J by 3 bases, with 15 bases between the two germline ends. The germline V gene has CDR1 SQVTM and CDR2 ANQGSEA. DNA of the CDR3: TGCAGCGTCTCAGCTAGCCTAAGCTACGAGCAGTACTTC. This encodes CSVSASLSYEQYF.

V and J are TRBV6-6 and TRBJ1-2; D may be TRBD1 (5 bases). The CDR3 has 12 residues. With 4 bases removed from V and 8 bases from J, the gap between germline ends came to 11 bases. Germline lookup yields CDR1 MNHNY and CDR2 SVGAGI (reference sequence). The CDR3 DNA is TGTGCCAGCAGTTCCGGGACGAGCGGCTACACCTTC. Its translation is CASSSGTSGYTF.

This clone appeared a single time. The CDR3 coding sequence is TGTGCCTGGCAAAGGAAGGGGTTTTACACTGAAGCTTTCTTT. This codes for CAWQRKGFYTEAFF. The chain combines TRBV30 with TRBJ1-1, with D possibly TRBD1 on 5 matching bases. Germline lookup yields CDR1 GTSNPN and CDR2 SVGIG (reference sequence). V dropped 5 bases and J dropped 3 bases, with 16 bases sitting between them. The CDR3 spans 14 residues.